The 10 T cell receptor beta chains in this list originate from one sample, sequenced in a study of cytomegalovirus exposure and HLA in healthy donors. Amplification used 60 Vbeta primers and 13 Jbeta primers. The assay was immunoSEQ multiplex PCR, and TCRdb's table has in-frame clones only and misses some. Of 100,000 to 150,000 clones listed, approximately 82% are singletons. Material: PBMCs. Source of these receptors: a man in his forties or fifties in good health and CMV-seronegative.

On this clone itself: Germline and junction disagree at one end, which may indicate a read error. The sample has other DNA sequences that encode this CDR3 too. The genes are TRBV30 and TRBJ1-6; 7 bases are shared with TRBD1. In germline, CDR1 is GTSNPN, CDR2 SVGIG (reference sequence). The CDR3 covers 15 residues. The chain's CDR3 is CAWGYNRGYNSPLHF. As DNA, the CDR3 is TGTGCCTGGGGCTATAACAGGGGCTATAATTCCCCCCTCCACTTT.

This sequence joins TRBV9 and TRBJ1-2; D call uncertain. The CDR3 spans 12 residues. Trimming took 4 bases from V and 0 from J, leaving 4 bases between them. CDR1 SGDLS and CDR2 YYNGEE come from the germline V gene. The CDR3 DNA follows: TGTGCCAGCAGCCGTGCTAACTATGGCTACACCTTC. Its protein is CASSRANYGYTF.

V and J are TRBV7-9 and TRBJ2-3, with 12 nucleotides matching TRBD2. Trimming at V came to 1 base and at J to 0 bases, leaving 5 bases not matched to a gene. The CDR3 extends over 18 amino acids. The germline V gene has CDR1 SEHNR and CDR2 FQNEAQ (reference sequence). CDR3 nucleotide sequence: TGTGCCAGCAGCTTAGGACTAGCGGGGGACCTCAGCACAGATACGCAGTATTTT. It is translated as CASSLGLAGDLSTDTQYF.

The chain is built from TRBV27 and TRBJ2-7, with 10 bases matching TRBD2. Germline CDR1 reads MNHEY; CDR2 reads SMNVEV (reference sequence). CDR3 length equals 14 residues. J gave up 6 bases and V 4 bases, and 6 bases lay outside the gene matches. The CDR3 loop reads CASSSRTSGIEQYF. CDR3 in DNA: TGTGCCAGCAGTTCCCGGACTAGCGGCATCGAGCAGTACTTC.

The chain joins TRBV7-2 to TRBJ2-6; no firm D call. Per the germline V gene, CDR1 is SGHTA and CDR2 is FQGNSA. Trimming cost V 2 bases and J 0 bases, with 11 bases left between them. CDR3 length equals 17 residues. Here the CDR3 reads CASSLPHYRSGANVLTF. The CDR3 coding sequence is TGTGCCAGCAGCTTACCGCACTATCGCTCTGGGGCCAACGTCCTGACTTTC.

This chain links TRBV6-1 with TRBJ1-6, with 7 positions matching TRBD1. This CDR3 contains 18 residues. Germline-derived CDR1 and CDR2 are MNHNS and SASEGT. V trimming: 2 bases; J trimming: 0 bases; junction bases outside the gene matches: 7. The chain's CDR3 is CASSERGTVSSYNSPLHF. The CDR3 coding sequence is TGTGCCAGCAGTGAAAGGGGGACAGTTAGCTCCTATAATTCACCCCTCCACTTT.

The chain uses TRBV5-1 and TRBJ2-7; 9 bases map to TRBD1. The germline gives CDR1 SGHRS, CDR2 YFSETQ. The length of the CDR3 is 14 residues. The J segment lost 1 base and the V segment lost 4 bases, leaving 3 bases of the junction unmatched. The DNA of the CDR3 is TGCGCCAGCAGCGGCGGGACAGGGTCCTACGAGCAGTACTTC. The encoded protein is CASSGGTGSYEQYF.

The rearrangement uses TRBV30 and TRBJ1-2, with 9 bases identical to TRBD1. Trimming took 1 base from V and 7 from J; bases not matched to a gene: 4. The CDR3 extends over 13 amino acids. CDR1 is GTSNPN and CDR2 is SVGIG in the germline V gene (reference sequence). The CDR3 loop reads CAWSAGTGFGYTF. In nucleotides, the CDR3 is TGTGCCTGGAGTGCCGGGACAGGGTTTGGCTACACCTTC.

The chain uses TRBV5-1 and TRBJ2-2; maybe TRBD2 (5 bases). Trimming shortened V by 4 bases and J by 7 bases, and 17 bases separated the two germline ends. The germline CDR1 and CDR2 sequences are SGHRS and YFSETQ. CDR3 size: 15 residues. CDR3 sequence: CASSPRFSGDGELFF. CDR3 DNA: TGCGCCAGCAGCCCCCGATTCAGCGGCGACGGGGAGCTGTTTTTT.

Here the CDR3 reads CASSYSRDGGEQYF. DNA of the CDR3: TGTGCCAGCAGTTACTCGCGGGACGGCGGGGAGCAGTACTTC. The genes are TRBV6-6 and TRBJ2-7, with D maybe TRBD2 (6 bases). The CDR3 runs to 14 residues. The germline gives CDR1 MNHNY, CDR2 SVGAGI (reference sequence). The V gene lost 0 bases and the J gene lost 7 bases, with 13 bases spanning the gap.